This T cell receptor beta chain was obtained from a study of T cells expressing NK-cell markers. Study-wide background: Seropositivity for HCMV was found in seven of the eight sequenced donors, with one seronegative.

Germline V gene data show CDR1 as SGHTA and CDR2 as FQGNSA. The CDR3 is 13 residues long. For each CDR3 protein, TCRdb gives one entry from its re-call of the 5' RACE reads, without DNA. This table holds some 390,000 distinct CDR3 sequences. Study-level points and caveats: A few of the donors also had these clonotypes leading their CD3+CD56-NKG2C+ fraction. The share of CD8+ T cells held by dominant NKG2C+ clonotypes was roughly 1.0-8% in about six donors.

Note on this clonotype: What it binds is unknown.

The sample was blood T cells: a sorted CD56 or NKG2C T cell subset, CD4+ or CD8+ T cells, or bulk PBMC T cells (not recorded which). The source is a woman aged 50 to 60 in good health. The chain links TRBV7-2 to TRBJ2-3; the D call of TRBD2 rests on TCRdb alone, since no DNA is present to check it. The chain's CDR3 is CASSLVAGNTQYF. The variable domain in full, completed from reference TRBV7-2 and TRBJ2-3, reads GAGVSQSPSNKVTEKGKDVELRCDPISGHTALYWYRQSLGQGLEFLIYFQGNSAPDKSGLPSDRFSAERTGGSVSTLTIQRTQQEDSAVYLCASSLVAGNTQYFGPGTRLTVL.